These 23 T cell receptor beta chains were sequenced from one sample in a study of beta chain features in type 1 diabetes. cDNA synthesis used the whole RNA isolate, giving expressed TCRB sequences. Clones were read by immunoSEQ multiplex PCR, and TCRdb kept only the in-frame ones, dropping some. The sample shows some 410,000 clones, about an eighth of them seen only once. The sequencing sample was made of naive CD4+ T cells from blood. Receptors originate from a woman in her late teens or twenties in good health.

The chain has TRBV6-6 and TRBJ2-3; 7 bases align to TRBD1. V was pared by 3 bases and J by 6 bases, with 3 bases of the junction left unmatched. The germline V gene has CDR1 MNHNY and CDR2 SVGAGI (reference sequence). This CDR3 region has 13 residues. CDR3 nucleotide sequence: TGTGCCAGCAGTTATCTCAGGGGGGATACGCAGTATTTT. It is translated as CASSYLRGDTQYF.

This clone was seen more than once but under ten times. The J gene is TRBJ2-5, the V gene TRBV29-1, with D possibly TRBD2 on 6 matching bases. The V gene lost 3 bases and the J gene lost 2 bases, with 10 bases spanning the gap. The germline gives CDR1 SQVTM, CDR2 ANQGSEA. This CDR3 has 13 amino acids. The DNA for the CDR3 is TGCAGCGTTGAGGCTAGCGATCAAGAGACCCAGTACTTC. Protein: CSVEASDQETQYF. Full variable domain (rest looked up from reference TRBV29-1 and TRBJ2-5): SAVISQKPSRDICQRGTSLTIQCQVDSQVTMMFWYRQQPGQSLTLIATANQGSEATYESGFVIDKFPISRPNLTFSTLTVSNMSPEDSSIYLCSVEASDQETQYFGPGTRLLVL.

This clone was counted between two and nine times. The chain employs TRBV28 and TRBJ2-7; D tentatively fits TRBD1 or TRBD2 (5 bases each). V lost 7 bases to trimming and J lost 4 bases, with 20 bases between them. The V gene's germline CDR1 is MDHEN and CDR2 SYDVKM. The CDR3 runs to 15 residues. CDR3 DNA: TGTGCCAGCACCCCAAGCACGGGGCGACGGTACGAGCAGTACGTC. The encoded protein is CASTPSTGRRYEQYV.

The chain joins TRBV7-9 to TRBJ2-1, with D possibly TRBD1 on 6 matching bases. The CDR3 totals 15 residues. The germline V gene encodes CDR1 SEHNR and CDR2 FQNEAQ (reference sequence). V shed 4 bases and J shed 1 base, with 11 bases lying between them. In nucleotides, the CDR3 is TGTGCCAGCAGCTCCGGACAGCCGTCCTACAATGAGCAGTTCTTC. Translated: CASSSGQPSYNEQFF.

For the CDR3, the DNA is TGCAGCGTTGAAGGTGCGGGGGAGCAGTACGTC. Amino acid sequence: CSVEGAGEQYV. This sequence joins TRBV29-1 and TRBJ2-7; D is perhaps TRBD2 (6 bases). This CDR3 region has 11 residues. CDR1 SQVTM and CDR2 ANQGSEA come from the germline V gene. Trimming took off 1 base at V and 7 bases at J, with 8 bases between the two ends.

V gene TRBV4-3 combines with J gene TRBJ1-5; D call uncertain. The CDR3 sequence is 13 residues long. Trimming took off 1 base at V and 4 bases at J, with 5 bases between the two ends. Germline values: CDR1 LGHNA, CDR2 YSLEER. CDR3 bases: TGCGCCAGCAGCCAAGCTGGTAATCAGCCCCAGCATTTT. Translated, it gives CASSQAGNQPQHF.

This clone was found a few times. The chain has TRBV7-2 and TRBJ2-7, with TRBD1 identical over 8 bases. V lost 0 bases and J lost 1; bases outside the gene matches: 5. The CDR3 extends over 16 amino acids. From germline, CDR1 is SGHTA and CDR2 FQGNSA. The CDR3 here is CASSLAGWDRSYEQYF. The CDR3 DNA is TGTGCCAGCAGCTTAGCGGGGTGGGACAGGTCCTACGAGCAGTACTTC.

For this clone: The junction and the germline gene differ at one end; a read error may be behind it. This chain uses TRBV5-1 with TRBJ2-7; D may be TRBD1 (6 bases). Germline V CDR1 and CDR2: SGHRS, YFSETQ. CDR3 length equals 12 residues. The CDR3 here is CASSLDRYEQYF. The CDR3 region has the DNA TGCGCCAGCAGTTTGGACAGATACGAGCAGTACTTC.

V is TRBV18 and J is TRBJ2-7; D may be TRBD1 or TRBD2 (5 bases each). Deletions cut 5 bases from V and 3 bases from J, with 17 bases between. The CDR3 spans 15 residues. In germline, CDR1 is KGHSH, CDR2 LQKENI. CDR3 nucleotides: TGTGCCAGCTCATCAGCCTCGGGGCATATCTACGAGCAGTACTTC. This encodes CASSSASGHIYEQYF.

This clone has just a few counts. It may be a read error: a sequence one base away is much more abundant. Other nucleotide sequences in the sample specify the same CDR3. For the CDR3, the DNA is TGTGCCAGCAGCTACTACAATGAGCAGTTCTTC. Residues: CASSYYNEQFF. This chain joins TRBV11-2 and TRBJ2-1; D not certain. The CDR3 spans 11 residues. Germline CDR1 SGHAT, CDR2 FQNNGV. The V end lost 4 bases, the J end lost 3 bases, and 1 base lay between the germline ends.

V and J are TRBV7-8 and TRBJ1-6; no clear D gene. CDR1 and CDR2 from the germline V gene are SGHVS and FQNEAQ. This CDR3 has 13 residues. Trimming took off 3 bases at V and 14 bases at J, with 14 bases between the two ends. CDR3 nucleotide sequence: TGTGCCAGCAGCTTCAACACGTTGTCAACCCTCCACTTT. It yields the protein CASSFNTLSTLHF.

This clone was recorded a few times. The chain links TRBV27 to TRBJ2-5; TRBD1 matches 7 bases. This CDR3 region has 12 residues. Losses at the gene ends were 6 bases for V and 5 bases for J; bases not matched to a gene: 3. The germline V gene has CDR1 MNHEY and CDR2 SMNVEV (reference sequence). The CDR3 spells CASSNRGETQYF. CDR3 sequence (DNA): TGTGCCAGCAGCAACAGGGGCGAGACCCAGTACTTC.

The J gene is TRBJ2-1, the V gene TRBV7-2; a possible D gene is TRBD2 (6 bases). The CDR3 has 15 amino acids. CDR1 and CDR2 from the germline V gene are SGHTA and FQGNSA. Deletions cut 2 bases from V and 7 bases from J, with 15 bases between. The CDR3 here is CASSLMTGAWNEQFF. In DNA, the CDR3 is TGTGCCAGCAGCTTAATGACGGGAGCTTGGAATGAGCAGTTCTTC.

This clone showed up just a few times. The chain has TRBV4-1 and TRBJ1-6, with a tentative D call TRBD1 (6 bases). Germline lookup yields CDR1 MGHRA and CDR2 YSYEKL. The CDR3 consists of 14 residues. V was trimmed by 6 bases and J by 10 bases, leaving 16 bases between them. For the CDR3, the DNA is TGCGCCAGCAGGTCACAGGGCTCCGGCTCACCCCTCCACTTT. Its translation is CASRSQGSGSPLHF.

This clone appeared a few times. The CDR3 here is CASSVGADQETQYF. The CDR3 DNA follows: TGTGCCAGCAGCGTAGGGGCGGACCAAGAGACCCAGTACTTC. The chain uses TRBV9 and TRBJ2-5; D unresolved. The V gene's germline CDR1 is SGDLS and CDR2 YYNGEE. V was shortened by 0 bases and J by 0 bases, with 6 bases between the two germline ends. This CDR3 region has 14 residues.

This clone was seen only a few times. CDR3 in amino acids: CASRGSDNSPLHF. The CDR3 DNA reads as TGTGCCAGCAGGGGCAGCGATAATTCACCCCTCCACTTT. The chain carries TRBV10-3 and TRBJ1-6, with D possibly TRBD1 on 6 matching bases. Germline V gene lookup returns CDR1 ENHRY and CDR2 SYGVKD. Deletions cut 10 bases from V and 5 bases from J, with 12 bases between. The CDR3 has 13 amino acids.

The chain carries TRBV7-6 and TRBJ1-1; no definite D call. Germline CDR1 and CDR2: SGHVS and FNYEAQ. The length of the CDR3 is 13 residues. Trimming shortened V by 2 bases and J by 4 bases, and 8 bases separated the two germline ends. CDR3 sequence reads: CASSLTGGTEAFF. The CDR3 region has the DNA TGTGCCAGCAGCTTAACGGGAGGCACTGAAGCTTTCTTT.

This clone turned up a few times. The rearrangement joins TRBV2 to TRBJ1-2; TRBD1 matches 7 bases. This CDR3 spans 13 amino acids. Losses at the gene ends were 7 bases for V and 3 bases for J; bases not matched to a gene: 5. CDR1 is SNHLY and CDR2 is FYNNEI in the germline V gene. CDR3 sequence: CASTWTGDYGYTF. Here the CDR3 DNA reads TGTGCCAGCACCTGGACAGGAGACTATGGCTACACCTTC.

The CDR3 DNA reads TGTGCCAGCAGTTACTCGTGGGGTGGGAACTATGGCTACACCTTC. The encoded protein is CASSYSWGGNYGYTF. The V call is TRBV6-5, the J call TRBJ1-2; unclear D gene. V lost 0 bases and J lost 2, with 10 bases in between. Germline assignment: CDR1 MNHEY and CDR2 SVGAGI. The CDR3 has 15 amino acids.

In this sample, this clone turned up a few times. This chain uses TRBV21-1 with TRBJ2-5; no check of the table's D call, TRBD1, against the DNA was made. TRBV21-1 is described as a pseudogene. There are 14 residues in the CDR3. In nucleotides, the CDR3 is TGTGCCAGCAGCAACCAGGGATCCCAAGAGACCCAGTACTTC. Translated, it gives CASSNQGSQETQYF.

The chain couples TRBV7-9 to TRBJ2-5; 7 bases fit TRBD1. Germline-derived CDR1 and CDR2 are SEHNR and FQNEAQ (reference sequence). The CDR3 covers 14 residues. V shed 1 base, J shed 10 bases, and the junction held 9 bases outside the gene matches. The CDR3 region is CASSLEMGAGGQYF. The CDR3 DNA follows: TGTGCCAGCAGCTTAGAGATGGGTGCAGGGGGCCAGTACTTC.

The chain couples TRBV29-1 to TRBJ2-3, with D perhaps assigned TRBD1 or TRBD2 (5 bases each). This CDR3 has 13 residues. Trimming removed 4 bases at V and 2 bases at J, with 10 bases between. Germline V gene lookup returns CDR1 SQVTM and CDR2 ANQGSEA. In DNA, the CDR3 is TGCAGCGTTGGAGGGGTGATCACAGATACGCAGTATTTT. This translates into CSVGGVITDTQYF.

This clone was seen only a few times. The CDR3 spells CASSIDRDWNEQYF. DNA for the CDR3: TGTGCCAGTAGTATCGACAGGGATTGGAACGAGCAGTACTTC. V and J are TRBV19 and TRBJ2-7; 7 positions match TRBD1. The CDR3 is 14 amino acids. Trimming cost V 3 bases and J 5 bases; bases outside gene matches: 7. CDR1 is LNHDA and CDR2 is SQIVND in the germline V gene (reference sequence).